The 5 T cell receptor beta chains reported below all come from one sample, sequenced in a study of blood T cell repertoires in COVID-19. The method was immunoSEQ multiplex PCR; TCRdb's version includes in-frame clones alone and lacks a portion of them. The sample yields some 180,000 clones, around 90% seen once. Material for sequencing was peripheral blood. The receptors come from a middle-aged man with active or convalescent COVID-19.

V and J are TRBV18 and TRBJ2-7, with D perhaps matching TRBD1 (5 bases). The germline V gene encodes CDR1 KGHSH and CDR2 LQKENI. The V end lost 2 bases, the J end lost 1 base, and 9 bases lay between the germline ends. The CDR3 spans 14 residues. The CDR3 sequence: CASSPSRDSYEQYF. The CDR3 DNA reads as TGTGCCAGCTCACCATCCAGGGATTCCTACGAGCAGTACTTC.

V and J are TRBV7-2 and TRBJ2-2; 8 nucleotides match TRBD2. V was clipped by 5 bases and J by 7 bases; unmatched bases: 9. Looked up from germline, CDR1 is SGHTA and CDR2 is FQGNSA. The CDR3 totals 15 residues. The CDR3 region has the DNA TGTGCCAGCAGCCTCCAAGCGGGAGCGGTCGGGGAGCTGTTTTTT. This gives the protein CASSLQAGAVGELFF.

This chain uses TRBV29-1 with TRBJ2-3; 13 bases map to TRBD2. This CDR3 has 15 residues. V gave up 7 bases and J gave up 2 bases; unmatched junction bases: 6. The germline V gene has CDR1 SQVTM and CDR2 ANQGSEA. The chain's CDR3 is CSGRLAGGLTDTQYF. CDR3 sequence (DNA): TGCAGCGGCCGACTAGCGGGGGGACTCACAGATACGCAGTATTTT.

This rearrangement joins TRBV25-1 to TRBJ1-2; D may be TRBD1 (5 bases). Germline CDR1 MGHDK, CDR2 SYGVNS. The V end was cut by 3 bases, the J end by 0 bases, with 5 bases between. The CDR3 loop spans 13 amino acids. DNA for the CDR3: TGTGCCAGCAGTGAGACAGCTAACTATGGCTACACCTTC. It specifies CASSETANYGYTF.

The CDR3 DNA reads as TGTGCCAGCAGTTTTAGCTTGACGGGAGGCTCCTACAATGAGCAGTTCTTC. It codes for CASSFSLTGGSYNEQFF. This chain links TRBV27 with TRBJ2-1, with TRBD2 matching over 7 bases. V lost 3 bases and J lost 0; bases outside the gene matches: 8. There are 17 residues in the CDR3. Germline values: CDR1 MNHEY, CDR2 SMNVEV (reference sequence).